The text below deals with one T cell receptor beta chain. This sample is drawn from a study of technical replicates of blood from a few donors. Only in-frame clones appear in the TCRdb table, and some are missing; sequencing was by immunoSEQ multiplex PCR. The table shows about 89,000 clones, with roughly 93% occurring only once. CDR3 length: 15 residues. The V end lost 3 bases, the J end lost 6 bases, and 18 bases lay between the germline ends. The germline V gene has CDR1 SEHNR and CDR2 FQNEAQ (reference sequence). The gene calls are TRBV7-9 and TRBJ2-7; TRBD1 is a possible D gene (6 bases). The sample taken for sequencing was T cells isolated from PBMCs. This clonotype was sampled from a human donor in good health. CDR3 in amino acids: CASSFATGALFEQYF. DNA for the CDR3: TGTGCCAGCAGCTTTGCGACAGGAGCCCTTTTCGAGCAGTACTTC.